These T cell receptor beta chains were read from a single sample in a study of T cell changes during pregnancy in multiple sclerosis. Method: immunoSEQ multiplex PCR; TCRdb's copy keeps in-frame clones and lacks some. The profile covers tens of thousands of clones, with less than 90% appearing a single time and around 0.4% taken by the ten largest. The sequencing used CD4+ T cells from peripheral blood mononuclear cells, collected in the third trimester of pregnancy. These receptors all come from a female donor with multiple sclerosis, enrolled in a pregnancy study. Both conserved end residues are part of each CDR3. A D gene is named only where the DNA matches it firmly. Clone size, where shown, is once, few, many, or a class for clones that have expanded.

J gene | D gene | clone size | V gene | CDR3 protein | CDR3 DNA
TRBJ1-1 | TRBD1 | NA | TRBV2 | CASSEAGGDRGEAFF | TGTGCCAGCAGTGAAGCGGGTGGTGACAGGGGTGAAGCTTTCTTT
TRBJ1-1 | NA | NA | TRBV19 | CASSIDLGAPFLNTEAFF | TGTGCCAGTAGTATAGATCTTGGGGCACCATTCTTGAACACTGAAGCTTTCTTT
TRBJ2-1 | TRBD2 | NA | TRBV5-4 | CASSLERGNNEQFF | TGTGCCAGCAGCTTGGAGCGGGGGAACAATGAGCAGTTCTTC
TRBJ1-6 | NA | few | TRBV30 | CAWSVMGLDNSPLHF | TGTGCCTGGAGTGTGATGGGGCTGGATAATTCACCCCTCCACTTT
TRBJ1-1 | NA | many | TRBV7-9 | CASSLGSQNTEAFF | TGTGCCAGCAGCTTAGGTAGCCAGAACACTGAAGCTTTCTTT
TRBJ2-2 | NA | NA | TRBV7-6 | CASSLGTPNTGELFF | TGTGCCAGCAGCTTAGGGACTCCTAACACCGGGGAGCTGTTTTTT
TRBJ1-6 | TRBD1 | NA | TRBV19 | CATDQGAYSPLHF | TGTGCCACAGACCAGGGGGCGTATTCACCCCTCCACTTT
TRBJ1-1 | TRBD1 | once | TRBV6-1 | CASSETGQGEAFF | TGTGCCAGCAGTGAAACGGGACAGGGTGAAGCTTTCTTT
TRBJ2-3 | NA | NA | TRBV6-1 | CASSSQRGDTQYF | TGTGCCAGCAGTTCGCAGCGAGGAGATACGCAGTATTTT
TRBJ2-1 | NA | NA | TRBV11-3 | CASSSTDNEQFF | TGTGCCAGCAGCTCGACAGACAATGAGCAGTTCTTC
TRBJ2-4 | NA | NA | TRBV9 | CASSLDRENIQYF | TGTGCCAGCAGCCTAGACAGAGAAAACATTCAGTACTTC
TRBJ2-7 | TRBD2 | NA | TRBV9 | CASSRGVGGGSYEQYF | TGTGCCAGCAGCCGGGGGGTCGGGGGGGGATCCTACGAGCAGTACTTC
TRBJ1-5 | NA | NA | TRBV4-1 | CASSQDKAGANQPQHF | TGCGCCAGCAGCCAAGATAAGGCAGGGGCCAATCAGCCCCAGCATTTT
TRBJ2-1 | NA | NA | TRBV21-1 | CASSPERAHPHEQFF | TGTGCCAGCAGCCCTGAGCGGGCCCACCCCCATGAGCAGTTCTTC
TRBJ2-3 | TRBD2 | NA | TRBV7-9 | CASTHGGSTDTQYF | TGTGCCAGTACCCATGGCGGGAGTACAGATACGCAGTATTTT
TRBJ2-7 | NA | NA | TRBV30 | CAWSERRGAYEQYF | TGTGCCTGGAGTGAGCGGAGGGGAGCCTACGAGCAGTACTTC
TRBJ2-1 | TRBD2 | NA | TRBV19 | CASSMRSGGAVNEQFF | TGTGCCAGTAGTATGAGGAGCGGGGGGGCTGTCAATGAGCAGTTCTTC
TRBJ1-6 | TRBD1 | NA | TRBV7-2 | CASSPRDSRSPLHF | TGTGCCAGCAGCCCCAGGGACAGTCGTTCACCCCTCCACTTT
TRBJ1-5 | NA | few | TRBV6-5 | CASSSPPTGQPQHF | TGTGCCAGCAGTTCCCCACCCACTGGTCAGCCCCAGCATTTT
TRBJ2-1 | TRBD1 | NA | TRBV2 | CASTEGTGGINEQFF | TGTGCCAGCACCGAAGGGACAGGGGGGATAAATGAGCAGTTCTTC
TRBJ2-1 | TRBD2 | NA | TRBV7-3 | CASSRLSGGSYNEQFF | TGTGCCAGCAGCCGACTGAGCGGGGGGTCCTACAATGAGCAGTTCTTC
TRBJ2-7 | NA | NA | TRBV19 | CASSIDAGYEQYF | TGTGCCAGTAGTATAGATGCGGGCTACGAGCAGTACTTC
TRBJ1-1 | NA | NA | TRBV6-4 | CASSNRAGSSEAFF | TGTGCCAGCTCGAATAGGGCAGGGTCTTCTGAAGCTTTCTTT
TRBJ2-2 | NA | NA | TRBV10-3 | CAISENPSTGELFF | TGTGCCATCAGTGAGAATCCCTCCACCGGGGAGCTGTTTTTT
TRBJ2-3 | TRBD2 | NA | TRBV7-9 | CASSFAGGRRFTDTQYF | TGTGCCAGCAGCTTCGCGGGGGGCCGTCGATTCACAGATACGCAGTATTTT
TRBJ2-7 | NA | NA | TRBV4-2 | CASSQVTGSTYEQYF | TGTGCCAGCAGCCAAGTGACGGGATCCACCTACGAGCAGTACTTC